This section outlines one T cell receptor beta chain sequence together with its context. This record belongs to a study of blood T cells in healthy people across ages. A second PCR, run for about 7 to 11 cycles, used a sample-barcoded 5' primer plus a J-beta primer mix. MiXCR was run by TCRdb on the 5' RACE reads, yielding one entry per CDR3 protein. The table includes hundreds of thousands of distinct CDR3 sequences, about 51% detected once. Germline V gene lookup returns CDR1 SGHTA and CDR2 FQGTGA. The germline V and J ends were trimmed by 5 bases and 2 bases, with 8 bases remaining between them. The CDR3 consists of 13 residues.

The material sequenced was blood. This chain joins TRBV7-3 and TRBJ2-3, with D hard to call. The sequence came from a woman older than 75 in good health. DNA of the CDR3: TGTGCCAGCAGCGTAGAAACCACAGATACGCAGTATTTT. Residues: CASSVETTDTQYF.